This T cell receptor beta chain was sequenced for a study of T-cell reconstitution after alpha-beta-depleted transplantation in children (dated by TCRdb to about 2016). At the level of the whole study: The study quantitatively tracked T-cell immune reconstitution after TCRalphabeta/CD19-depleted allogeneic hematopoietic cell transplantation in children using TCR repertoire profiling.

The CDR3 runs 13 residues from the cysteine to the phenylalanine. Only CDR3 DNA remains: 39 bases, in frame from the first base. The V end gives up 4 bases and the J end 1 base, leaving 1 base in the junction not matched to a gene. The germline V gene encodes CDR1 SEHNR and CDR2 FQNEAQ (reference sequence). The method behind the library was PCR. The sample was run on an Illumina HiSeq 2500. TCR library preparation used molecular barcoding, with unique molecular identifiers applied to normalize quantification of the TCRbeta repertoire. TCRdb reworked the public reads: Q25 trimming with fastp, MiXCR clone assembly, productive beta chains retained. Each CDR3 protein appears once, grouped with its most common genes and DNA. The sample records 150,000 to 200,000 distinct CDR3 sequences, about 14% of which are singletons. The top ten clonotypes cover approximately 13% of the sample. In this sample, this clonotype turned up many times. Its recognized antigen is unknown. No base quality values were provided; no much bigger clone lies one nucleotide off.

This receptor was obtained from a human donor who donated a stem cell graft to a child with acute lymphoblastic leukemia. Here the sequenced sample was PBMCs from the stem cell graft donor, taken from the stem cell graft. Recombination linked TRBV7-9 to TRBJ2-7; 7 of the junction bases match TRBD1. The sequenced DNA: TGTGCCAGCAGCTCGGGACAGTCCTACGAGCAGTACTTC. Protein translation: CASSSGQSYEQYF.